This T cell receptor beta chain was sequenced in a study of read filtering for tumor transcriptome and immune sequencing. From about 0.4 ug of RNA, a library with molecular barcoded alpha/delta and beta/gamma adaptors was made. MiXCR, run by TCRdb on the reads, gives a single entry per CDR3 protein. The data show 75,000 to 95,000 distinct CDR3 sequences, approximately 13% seen once. Germline CDR1 SGHTA, CDR2 FQGNSA. With 1 base removed from V and 3 bases from J, the gap between germline ends came to 4 bases. The length of the CDR3 is 13 residues. This clonotype was seen more than once but under ten times.

This clonotype originated in a donor aged 40 or over with multiple myeloma. Sequenced: a population of CD138-negative cells sorted from bone marrow. The rearrangement uses TRBV7-2 and TRBJ1-5; D is unresolved. The CDR3 loop is CASSLVDNQPQHF. DNA of the CDR3: TGTGCCAGCAGCTTAGTCGACAATCAGCCCCAGCATTTT.